This TCR beta chain was documented in a study of cytomegalovirus exposure and HLA in healthy donors. PCR involved 60 Vbeta and 13 Jbeta primers. Method: immunoSEQ multiplex PCR; TCRdb's copy keeps in-frame clones and lacks some. The sample has 150,000 to 200,000 clones, roughly 73% seen once. CDR3 length: 15 amino acids. The germline gives CDR1 MRHNA, CDR2 SNTAGT. V shed 2 bases and J 5 bases; nucleotides not matched to a gene: 8. The clonotype comes from a man aged 18 to 30 in good health and CMV-seropositive. What was sequenced was PBMCs. The chain has TRBV6-4 and TRBJ2-7, with 8 bases lining up with TRBD1. The DNA for the CDR3 is TGTGCCAGCAGTGACACCCGGACAGGGAGGAACGAGCAGTACTTC. Its translation is CASSDTRTGRNEQYF.